These T cell receptor beta chains were read from a single sample in a study of beta chain features in type 1 diabetes. Some clones are missing from TCRdb's copy, which holds only in-frame ones; the method was immunoSEQ multiplex PCR. The table shows about 280,000 clones, with approximately 15% occurring only once. The material sequenced was naive CD4+ T cells from blood. These receptors came from a man aged 18 to 30 with type 1 diabetes. The CDR3 runs from the conserved cysteine through the conserved F or W. D genes are given only for firm matches. Clone size is shown for a subset of rows, as once, few, many or a class of expanded clone.

CDR3	DNA	J	D	V	size
CASTQNGNTIYF	TGTGCCAGCACACAGAATGGAAACACCATATATTTT	TRBJ1-3	NA	TRBV6-6	few
CASSSVSPNTGELFF	TGTGCCAGCAGTTCGGTGTCCCCGAACACCGGGGAGCTGTTTTTT	TRBJ2-2	NA	TRBV28	NA
CASSLGVGQSNQPQHF	TGTGCCAGCAGCTTAGGAGTCGGACAGAGCAATCAGCCCCAGCATTTT	TRBJ1-5	NA	TRBV7-9	few
CAWSRGRESGNEQFF	TGTGCCTGGAGTCGAGGGAGGGAATCGGGCAATGAGCAGTTCTTC	TRBJ2-1	TRBD2	TRBV30	few
CASSEGDRESGYTF	TGTGCCAGCAGTGAAGGGGACAGAGAATCTGGCTACACCTTC	TRBJ1-2	TRBD1	TRBV25-1	NA
CAWRAGGSRYTF	TGTGCCTGGAGAGCAGGGGGAAGTCGCTACACCTTC	TRBJ1-2	TRBD1	TRBV30	NA
CASSLLEQETQYF	TGTGCCAGCAGCTTGTTAGAACAAGAGACCCAGTACTTC	TRBJ2-5	NA	TRBV5-4	few
CASSSTSVSNQPQHF	TGTGCCAGCAGCTCCACGTCGGTAAGCAATCAGCCCCAGCATTTT	TRBJ1-5	NA	TRBV11-2	few
CAHGGAGEAFF	TGTGCCCACGGAGGGGCGGGTGAAGCTTTCTTT	TRBJ1-1	NA	TRBV30	NA
CASSVEVSATAGNTIYF	TGTGCCAGCAGCGTAGAAGTGTCGGCGACTGCTGGAAACACCATATATTTT	TRBJ1-3	NA	TRBV9	few
CASSPRRGGTDTQYF	TGTGCCAGCAGCCCACGCAGAGGAGGCACAGATACGCAGTATTTT	TRBJ2-3	NA	TRBV7-2	NA
CASSRGTGGYGYTF	TGTGCCAGCAGTCGGGGGACAGGAGGCTATGGCTACACCTTC	TRBJ1-2	TRBD1	TRBV28	NA
CASSYSGVGTGELFF	TGTGCCAGTAGTTACAGCGGGGTTGGCACCGGGGAGCTGTTTTTT	TRBJ2-2	TRBD2	TRBV19	NA
CASSQGQGASDTQYF	TGTGCCAGCAGCCAGGGACAGGGGGCCTCAGATACGCAGTATTTT	TRBJ2-3	TRBD1	TRBV7-9	NA
CSVRTGYNEQFF	TGCAGCGTTCGTACAGGTTACAATGAGCAGTTCTTC	TRBJ2-1	NA	TRBV29-1	few
CASSRTSGPNEQFF	TGTGCCAGCAGCAGGACTAGCGGTCCCAATGAGCAGTTCTTC	TRBJ2-1	TRBD2	TRBV7-2	NA
CAWRSQGRDYGYTF	TGTGCCTGGAGATCCCAGGGGAGGGACTATGGCTACACCTTC	TRBJ1-2	NA	TRBV30	NA
CASRPDPYRGHGNTIYF	TGTGCCAGCAGACCCGACCCATACAGGGGGCATGGAAACACCATATATTTT	TRBJ1-3	TRBD1	TRBV2	NA
CASRPGQEREQYF	TGCGCCAGCAGACCGGGACAGGAACGGGAGCAGTACTTC	TRBJ2-5	TRBD1	TRBV23-1	NA
CASSPRQGAVYNEQFF	TGTGCCAGCAGCCCCCGACAGGGGGCGGTCTACAATGAGCAGTTCTTC	TRBJ2-1	TRBD1	TRBV7-9	NA
CSFGGAGETQYF	TGCAGCTTTGGTGGGGCAGGAGAGACCCAGTACTTC	TRBJ2-5	NA	TRBV29-1	few
CAWSSGGTGGYEQYF	TGTGCCTGGAGTTCCGGCGGGACAGGAGGCTACGAGCAGTACTTC	TRBJ2-7	TRBD1	TRBV30	few
CASSFSAASTDTQYF	TGTGCCAGCAGCTTCTCAGCGGCTAGCACAGATACGCAGTATTTT	TRBJ2-3	NA	TRBV7-9	few
CASSAKVRGGYEQYF	TGTGCCAGCAGCGCCAAAGTTCGGGGAGGCTACGAGCAGTACTTC	TRBJ2-7	NA	TRBV5-4	NA
CASSLEAGGFYEQYF	TGTGCCAGCAGTTTGGAGGCGGGAGGGTTCTACGAGCAGTACTTC	TRBJ2-7	TRBD2	TRBV27	NA
CASSLRHMPQETQYF	TGTGCCAGCAGCTTAAGACACATGCCCCAAGAGACCCAGTACTTC	TRBJ2-5	NA	TRBV7-8	few